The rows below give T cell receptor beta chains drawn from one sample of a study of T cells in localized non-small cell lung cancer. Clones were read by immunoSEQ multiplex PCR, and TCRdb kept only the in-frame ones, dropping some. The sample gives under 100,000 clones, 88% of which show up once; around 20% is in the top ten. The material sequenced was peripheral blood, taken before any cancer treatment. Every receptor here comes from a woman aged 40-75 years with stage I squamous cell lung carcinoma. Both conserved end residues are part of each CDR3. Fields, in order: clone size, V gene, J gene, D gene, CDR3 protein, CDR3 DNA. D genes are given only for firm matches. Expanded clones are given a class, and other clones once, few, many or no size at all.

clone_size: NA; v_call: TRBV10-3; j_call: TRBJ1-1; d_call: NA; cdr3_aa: CAISERQGTTEAFF; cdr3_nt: TGTGCCATCAGTGAGCGGCAGGGTACCACTGAAGCTTTCTTT
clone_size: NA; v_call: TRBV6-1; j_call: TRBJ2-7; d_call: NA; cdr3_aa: CATALEGRYEQYF; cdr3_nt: TGTGCCACTGCGCTCGAGGGGAGGTACGAGCAGTACTTC
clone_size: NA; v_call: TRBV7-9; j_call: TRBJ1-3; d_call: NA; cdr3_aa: CASSLSTSGNTIYF; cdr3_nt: TGTGCCAGCAGCTTATCAACCTCTGGAAACACCATATATTTT
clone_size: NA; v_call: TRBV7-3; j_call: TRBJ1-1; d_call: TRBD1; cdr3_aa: CASSRLGTAKGANTEAFF; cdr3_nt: TGTGCCAGCAGCCGTCTCGGGACAGCGAAGGGAGCGAACACTGAAGCTTTCTTT
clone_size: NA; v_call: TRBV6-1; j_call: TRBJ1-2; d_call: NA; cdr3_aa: CASRRVQGSYGYTF; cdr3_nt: TGTGCCAGCAGGCGCGTACAGGGTTCCTATGGCTACACCTTC
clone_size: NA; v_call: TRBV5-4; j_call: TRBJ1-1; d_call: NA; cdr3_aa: CASSLEGVGTEAFF; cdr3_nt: TGTGCCAGCAGCTTGGAGGGAGTAGGGACTGAAGCTTTCTTT
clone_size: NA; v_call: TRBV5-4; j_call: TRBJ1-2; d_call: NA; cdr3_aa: CASSLPGAYGYTF; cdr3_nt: TGTGCCAGCAGCTTGCCAGGGGCCTATGGCTACACCTTC
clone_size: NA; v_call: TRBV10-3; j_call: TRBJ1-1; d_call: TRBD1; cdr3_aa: CAISSQGDTEAFF; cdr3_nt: TGTGCCATCAGTTCACAGGGGGACACTGAAGCTTTCTTT
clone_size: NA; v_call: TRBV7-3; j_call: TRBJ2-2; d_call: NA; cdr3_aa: CASSLSSWTGELFF; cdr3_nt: TGTGCCAGCAGCTTAAGCTCGTGGACCGGGGAGCTGTTTTTT
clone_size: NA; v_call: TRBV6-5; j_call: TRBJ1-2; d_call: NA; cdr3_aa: CASSPGTNNYGYTF; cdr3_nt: TGTGCCAGCAGTCCTGGGACTAACAACTATGGCTACACCTTC
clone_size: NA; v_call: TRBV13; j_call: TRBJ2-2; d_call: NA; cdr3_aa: CASSLRPLVNTGELFF; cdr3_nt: TGTGCCAGCAGCCTGCGCCCACTCGTAAACACCGGGGAGCTGTTTTTT
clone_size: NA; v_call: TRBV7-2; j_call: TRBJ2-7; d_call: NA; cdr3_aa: CASSATGIGQYF; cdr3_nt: TGTGCCAGCAGCGCCACAGGGATCGGGCAGTACTTC
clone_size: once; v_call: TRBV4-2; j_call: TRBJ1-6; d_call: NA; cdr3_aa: CASSQESRGNSPLHF; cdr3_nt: TGTGCCAGCAGCCAAGAATCCAGGGGAAATTCACCCCTCCACTTT
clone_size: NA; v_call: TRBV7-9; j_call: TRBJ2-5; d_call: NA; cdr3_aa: CASSFGQTQYF; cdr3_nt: TGTGCCAGCAGCTTCGGCCAGACCCAGTACTTC
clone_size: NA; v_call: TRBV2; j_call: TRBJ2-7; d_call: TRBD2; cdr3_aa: CASSTERGREQYF; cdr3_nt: TGTGCCAGCAGTACCGAGCGGGGCCGCGAGCAGTACTTC
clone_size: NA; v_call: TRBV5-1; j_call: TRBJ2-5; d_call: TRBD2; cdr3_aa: CASTRWTSGGELQETQYF; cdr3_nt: TGCGCCAGCACGCGTTGGACTAGCGGGGGGGAACTACAAGAGACCCAGTACTTC
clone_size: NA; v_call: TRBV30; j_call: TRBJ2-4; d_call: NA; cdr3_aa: CAWETPGNIQYF; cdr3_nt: TGTGCCTGGGAGACGCCGGGAAACATTCAGTACTTC
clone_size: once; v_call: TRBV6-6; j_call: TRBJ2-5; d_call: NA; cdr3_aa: CASTSDLDETQYF; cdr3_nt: TGTGCCAGCACCTCGGACCTCGATGAGACCCAGTACTTC
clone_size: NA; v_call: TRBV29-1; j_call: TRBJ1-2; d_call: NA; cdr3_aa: CSVVGGTHYGYTF; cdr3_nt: TGCAGCGTTGTTGGTGGGACACACTATGGCTACACCTTC
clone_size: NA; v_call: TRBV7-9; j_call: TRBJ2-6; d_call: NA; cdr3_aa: CASSLAEGSFIGANVLTF; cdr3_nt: TGTGCCAGCAGCTTAGCTGAGGGGAGTTTTATTGGGGCCAACGTCCTGACTTTC
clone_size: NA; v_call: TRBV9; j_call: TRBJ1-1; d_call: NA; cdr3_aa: CASSSGVNTEAFF; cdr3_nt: TGTGCCAGCAGCTCGGGGGTAAACACTGAAGCTTTCTTT
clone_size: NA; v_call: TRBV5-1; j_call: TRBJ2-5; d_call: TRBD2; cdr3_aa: CASSFRLAGGQETQYF; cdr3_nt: TGCGCCAGCAGCTTCCGACTAGCGGGGGGGCAAGAGACCCAGTACTTC
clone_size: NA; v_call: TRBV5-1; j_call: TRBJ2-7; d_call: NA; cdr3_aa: CASSLETGPYEQYF; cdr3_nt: TGCGCCAGCAGCTTGGAGACAGGCCCTTACGAGCAGTACTTC
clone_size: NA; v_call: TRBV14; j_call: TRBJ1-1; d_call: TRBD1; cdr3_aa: CASSQAQHRDRGRTEAFF; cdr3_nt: TGTGCCAGCAGCCAAGCACAACACCGGGACAGGGGGCGAACTGAAGCTTTCTTT
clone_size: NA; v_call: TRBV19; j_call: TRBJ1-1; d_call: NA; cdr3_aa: CASSKTNTEAFF; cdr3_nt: TGTGCCAGTAGTAAGACGAACACTGAAGCTTTCTTT
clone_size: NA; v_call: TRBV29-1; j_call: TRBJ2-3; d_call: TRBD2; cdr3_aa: CSVDGLAGGPDTQYF; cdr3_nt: TGCAGCGTTGACGGACTAGCGGGGGGTCCGGATACGCAGTATTTT
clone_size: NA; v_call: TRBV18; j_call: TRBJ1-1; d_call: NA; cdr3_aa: CASSPTGRTEAFF; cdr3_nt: TGTGCCAGCTCCCCGACAGGACGCACTGAAGCTTTCTTT
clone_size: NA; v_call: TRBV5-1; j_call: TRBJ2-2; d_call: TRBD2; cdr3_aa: CASSLESGGAGELFF; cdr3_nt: TGCGCCAGCAGCTTGGAGAGCGGGGGGGCCGGGGAGCTGTTTTTT
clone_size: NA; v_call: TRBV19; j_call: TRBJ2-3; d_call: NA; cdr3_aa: CASKERTTDTQYF; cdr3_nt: TGTGCCAGTAAAGAGAGGACTACAGATACGCAGTATTTT
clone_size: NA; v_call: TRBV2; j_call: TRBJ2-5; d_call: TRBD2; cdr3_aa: CASTALAGGLQETQYF; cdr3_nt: TGTGCCAGCACTGCTCTAGCGGGGGGCCTCCAAGAGACCCAGTACTTC
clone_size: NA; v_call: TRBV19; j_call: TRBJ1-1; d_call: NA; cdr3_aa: CASSLALNTEAFF; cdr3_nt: TGTGCCAGTAGTTTGGCGTTGAACACTGAAGCTTTCTTT
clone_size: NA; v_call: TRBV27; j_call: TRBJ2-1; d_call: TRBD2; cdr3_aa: CASRRLAGSYNEQFF; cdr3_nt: TGTGCCAGCAGGAGACTAGCGGGGAGCTACAATGAGCAGTTCTTC
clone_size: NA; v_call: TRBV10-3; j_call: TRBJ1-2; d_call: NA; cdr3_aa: CAISDPSFNGYTF; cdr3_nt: TGTGCCATCAGTGATCCATCTTTCAATGGCTACACCTTC
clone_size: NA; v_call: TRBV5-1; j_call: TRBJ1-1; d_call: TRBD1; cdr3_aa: CASSLAQQGGTEAFF; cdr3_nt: TGCGCCAGCAGCTTGGCCCAACAGGGGGGGACTGAAGCTTTCTTT
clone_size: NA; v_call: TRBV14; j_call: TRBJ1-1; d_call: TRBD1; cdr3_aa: CASSFSGTGGTEAFF; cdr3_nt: TGTGCCAGCAGCTTTAGCGGGACAGGGGGCACTGAAGCTTTCTTT
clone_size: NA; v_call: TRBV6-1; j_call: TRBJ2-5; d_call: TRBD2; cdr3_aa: CASSVSSGGGETQYF; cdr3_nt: TGTGCCAGCAGTGTGTCTAGCGGGGGAGGGGAGACCCAGTACTTC
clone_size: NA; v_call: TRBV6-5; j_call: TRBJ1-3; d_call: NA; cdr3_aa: CASRGKNLGNTIYF; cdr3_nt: TGTGCCAGCAGGGGCAAAAACTTGGGAAACACCATATATTTT
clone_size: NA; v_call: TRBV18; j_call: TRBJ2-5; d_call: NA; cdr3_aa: CASSGDLETQYF; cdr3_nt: TGTGCCAGCTCCGGGGACCTGGAGACCCAGTACTTC
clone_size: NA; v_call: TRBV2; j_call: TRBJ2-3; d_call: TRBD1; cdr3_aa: CASSAKRDRPDTQYF; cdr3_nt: TGTGCCAGCAGTGCCAAACGGGACAGGCCAGATACGCAGTATTTT
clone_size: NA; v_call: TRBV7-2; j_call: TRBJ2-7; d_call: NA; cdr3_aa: CASSLGGRIYEQYF; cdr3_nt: TGTGCCAGCAGCTTAGGGGGCAGAATATACGAGCAGTACTTC
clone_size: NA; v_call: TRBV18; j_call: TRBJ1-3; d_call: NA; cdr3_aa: CASSPDFPSSGNTIYF; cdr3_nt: TGTGCCAGCTCACCCGATTTCCCGAGCTCTGGAAACACCATATATTTT
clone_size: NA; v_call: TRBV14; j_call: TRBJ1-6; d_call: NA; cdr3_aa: CASSLSRGKSLHF; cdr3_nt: TGTGCCAGCAGCCTCTCCCGAGGAAAATCCCTCCACTTT
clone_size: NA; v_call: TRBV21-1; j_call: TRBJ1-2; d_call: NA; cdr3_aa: CASSKAGGDYGYTF; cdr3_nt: TGTGCCAGCAGCAAAGCAGGAGGAGACTATGGCTACACCTTC